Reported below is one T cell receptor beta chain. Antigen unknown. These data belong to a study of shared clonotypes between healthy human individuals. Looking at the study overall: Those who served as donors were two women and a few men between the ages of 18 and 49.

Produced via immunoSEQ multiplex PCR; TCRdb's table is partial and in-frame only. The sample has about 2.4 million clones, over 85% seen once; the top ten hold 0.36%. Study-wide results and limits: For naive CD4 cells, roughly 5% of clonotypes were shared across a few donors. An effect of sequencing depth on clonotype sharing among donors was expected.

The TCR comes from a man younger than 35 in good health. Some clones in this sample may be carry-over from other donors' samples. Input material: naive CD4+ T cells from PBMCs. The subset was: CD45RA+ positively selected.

CDR3 loop: CASSSGASGLKNIQYF. CDR3 nucleotide sequence: TGTGCCAGCAGTTCTGGGGCCAGCGGCCTCAAAAACATTCAGTACTTC. The chain is built from TRBV28 and TRBJ2-4; D assignment may be TRBD1 or TRBD2 (5 bases each). This CDR3 region has 16 residues. The V gene lost 4 bases and the J gene lost 3 bases, with 16 bases spanning the gap. Germline V gene data show CDR1 as MDHEN and CDR2 as SYDVKM.